A single sample gave rise to the 27 T cell receptor beta chains below, sequenced in a study of tumor-infiltrating lymphocytes in primary liver carcinoma. The input was approximately 500 ng total RNA; TCR beta cDNA was made from it with a constant-region primer. Three-round nested multiplex PCR performed with slightly modified ARM-PCR produced the TCR beta libraries. The first two PCR rounds used TRBV1-TRBV30 forward primers with a C-beta reverse primer, about 10 cycles each. TCRdb analysed the multiplex PCR reads with MiXCR anew, one entry per CDR3 protein. Here the sample spans 100,000 to 120,000 distinct CDR3 sequences, approximately 78% being singletons. DNA and RNA were both co-extracted from approximately 20-30 mg of bulk tissue that had not been sorted. Sequenced material: liver tumor tissue from sampling region 3. Indicated subset: tumor region T3, left-lateral pole. Every receptor here comes from a man aged 35 to 55 with primary liver carcinoma and hepatitis B virus infection.

Comment on this clonotype: Relative to the germline gene, one junction end is altered; a read error may explain this. The chain carries TRBV29-1 and TRBJ2-3, with 8 bases aligning to TRBD1. CDR3 length: 14 amino acids. Per germline, CDR1 SQVTM and CDR2 ANQGSEA. CDR3 amino acids: CRVSGTGASDTQYF. The CDR3 coding sequence is TGCAGGGTTTCCGGGACAGGCGCGTCAGATACGCAATATTTT.

A word on this clonotype: This may come from a read error, since a much larger clone is one base off. The rearrangement links TRBV7-9 to TRBJ1-2, with D perhaps TRBD1 (5 bases). The germline V and J ends were trimmed by 5 bases and 2 bases, with 15 bases remaining between them. Germline CDR1 SEHNR, CDR2 FQNEAQ (reference sequence). This CDR3 region has 15 residues. The DNA of the CDR3 is TGTGCCAGCAGCGACGACCGACGGGGGAACTATGGCTACACCTTC. The encoded protein is CASSDDRRGNYGYTF.

As concerns this clonotype: As the CDR3 is not closed by the conserved phenylalanine or tryptophan, this likely results from a read error. The chain joins TRBV5-4 to TRBJ1-1, with 7 bases aligning to TRBD1. Germline V CDR1 and CDR2: SGHNT, YYREEE (reference sequence). V was pared by 1 base and J by 6 bases, with 9 bases of the junction left unmatched. The CDR3 extends over 15 amino acids. The CDR3 spells CASSLRQGGDAEAFS. The CDR3 nucleotides read TGTGCCAGCAGCTTGCGACAGGGCGGGGATGCTGAAGCTTTCTCT.

In the case of this clonotype: In this CDR3 the conserved last residue, phenylalanine or tryptophan, is missing, so a read error is likely. The chain employs TRBV19 and TRBJ2-1; 8 bases are shared with TRBD1. V was pared by 8 bases and J by 7 bases, with 13 bases of the junction left unmatched. The CDR3 has 15 residues. Germline V lookup: CDR1 LNHDA, CDR2 SQIVND (reference sequence). CDR3 sequence: CASANDRTGGNEQFL. CDR3 bases: TGTGCCAGTGCCAACGACCGAACAGGGGGAAATGAGCAGTTCCTC.

As for this clonotype: One junction end does not reproduce the germline sequence, and a read error may be involved. V gene TRBV5-1 combines with J gene TRBJ2-1; 13 bases agree with TRBD2. The CDR3 has 16 residues. Per germline, CDR1 SGHRS and CDR2 YFSETQ. CDR3 sequence (DNA): TGCGCCAGCAGCATGCTCGGACTAGCGGGAGCAAATGAGCAGTTATTC. This sequence encodes CASSMLGLAGANEQLF.

Points on this clonotype: An end of the junction differs from the germline gene, which may be a read error. The CDR3 protein is CASNDAKGRYEHYF. The CDR3 nucleotides are TGTGCCAGCAACGACGCCAAGGGAAGGTATGAGCATTACTTC. The genes are TRBV6-2 or TRBV6-3 and TRBJ2-7; D is unclear. Germline assignment: CDR1 MNHEY and CDR2 SVGEGT. CDR3 size: 14 residues.

V gene TRBV6-5 combines with J gene TRBJ2-5, with D possibly being TRBD2 (5 bases). The CDR3 spans 14 residues. CDR1 is MNHEY, CDR2 SVGAGI, per germline. Trimming left V 6 bases short and J 3 bases short, with 14 bases between. CDR3 in amino acids: CASSLPGWEETQYF. The CDR3 region has the DNA TGTGCCAGCAGCCTACCGGGGTGGGAAGAGACCCAGTACTTC.

Comment on this clonotype: The conserved final phenylalanine or tryptophan is absent from the CDR3, which likely points to a read error. V gene TRBV29-1 combines with J gene TRBJ1-2; TRBD1 aligns across 7 bases. The V gene's germline CDR1 is SQVTM and CDR2 ANQGSEA. The CDR3 loop spans 12 amino acids. V lost 4 bases and J lost 5; bases outside the gene matches: 4. CDR3 loop: CSVAGGAYGYTY. DNA of the CDR3: TGCAGCGTTGCAGGGGGTGCATATGGCTACACCTAC.

Of note for this clonotype: This sequence may be a read error, since a much larger clone differs from it by one base. The CDR3 is CTSSLWGRELNSPLHF. In nucleotides, the CDR3 is TGTACCAGCAGTTTATGGGGCAGGGAATTGAATTCACCCCTCCACTTT. This chain connects TRBV27 to TRBJ1-6, with TRBD1 as a possible D gene (5 bases). The CDR3 has 16 amino acids. Germline loops: CDR1 MNHEY, CDR2 SMNVEV (reference sequence).

Regarding this clonotype: The CDR3 carries no conserved terminal phenylalanine or tryptophan, so it likely arises from a read error. The genes are TRBV11-2 and TRBJ2-1; 7 bases align to TRBD2. The CDR3 loop spans 17 amino acids. The germline V gene has CDR1 SGHAT and CDR2 FQNNGV. This chain's CDR3 is CASNLDRDGRFYNEQFI. The CDR3 coding sequence is TGTGCCAGCAACTTAGATAGGGACGGGAGGTTCTACAATGAGCAGTTCATC.

This clonotype was observed a handful of times. The chain links TRBV20-1 to TRBJ2-6; no clear D gene. Between the trimmed V and J ends, which lost 4 bases and 2 bases, there was a span of 9 bases. The CDR3 totals 14 residues. The germline CDR1 and CDR2 sequences are DFQATT and SNEGSKA (reference sequence). The CDR3 DNA reads TGCAGTGCTACCCCCAGTACTGGGGCCAACGTCCTGACTTTC. Its protein product is CSATPSTGANVLTF.

The chain links TRBV12-3 or TRBV12-4 to TRBJ1-5, with TRBD2 as a possible D gene (6 bases). The tail of the sequence fits TRBJ2-3 better, so the J call may be wrong. This CDR3 has 13 residues. CDR3 DNA sequence: TGTGCCAGCCAGGGTTCGGGGACTCAGCCCCAGTATTTT. It specifies CASQGSGTQPQYF.

Remarks on this clonotype: The germline gene is not matched at one end of the junction; a read error may be the cause. This chain joins TRBV20-1 and TRBJ1-1, with unresolved D. Germline CDR1 and CDR2: DFQATT and SNEGSKA (reference sequence). The length of the CDR3 is 13 residues. CDR3: CSARIGVDTVAFF. Here the CDR3 DNA reads TGCAGTGCTAGAATTGGGGTCGACACTGTAGCTTTCTTT.

Of note for this clonotype: The junction does not match germline at one end; this may be a read error. V and J are TRBV11-2 and TRBJ2-6, with D perhaps matching TRBD1 or TRBD2 (5 bases each). This CDR3 spans 15 amino acids. Germline V gene sequence: CDR1 SGHAT, CDR2 FQNNGV. As DNA, the CDR3 is TGTGCCACTCAGCGACCGCGCTCCGGGGCCAACGTCCCGACTTTC. Translation gives CATQRPRSGANVPTF.

The table lists this clonotype with a few counts. The rearrangement joins TRBV25-1 to TRBJ2-5, with D possibly TRBD2 on 5 matching bases. Germline CDR1 is MGHDK and CDR2 is SYGVNS. V was pared by 4 bases and J by 0 bases, with 9 bases between. The CDR3 sequence is 14 residues long. The CDR3, as DNA: TGTGCCAGCAGTGTTGGAGCGGACCAAGAGACCCAGTACTTC. Translation gives CASSVGADQETQYF. The whole variable domain, filled in from reference TRBV25-1 and TRBJ2-5, reads EADIYQTPRYLVIGTGKKITLECSQTMGHDKMYWYQQDPGMELHLIHYSYGVNSTEKGDLSSESTVSRIRTEHFPLTLESARPSHTSQYLCASSVGADQETQYFGPGTRLLVL.

For this clonotype: The CDR3 does not close with the conserved phenylalanine or tryptophan, likely indicating a read error. V and J are TRBV4-3 and TRBJ2-5; no definite D call. Germline values: CDR1 LGHNA, CDR2 YSLEER. Trimming removed 0 bases at V and 2 bases at J, with 19 bases between. There are 18 residues in the CDR3. The CDR3 loop is CASSQDLIGVGSQETQYS. CDR3 coding DNA: TGCGCCAGCAGCCAAGACCTGATTGGCGTGGGCTCGCAAGAGACCCAGTACTCC.

With regard to this clonotype: At one of its ends the junction is not consistent with the germline gene, which may arise from a read error. The gene calls are TRBV28 and TRBJ2-7, with 7 bases lining up with TRBD1. The CDR3 runs to 13 residues. CDR1 MDHEN and CDR2 SYDVKM come from the germline V gene. The CDR3 loop reads CASSRPQGYEQYF. The DNA for the CDR3 is TGTGCCAGCAGTCGACCACAGGGGTACGAGCAGTATTTC.

As for this clonotype: As the CDR3 is not closed by the conserved phenylalanine or tryptophan, this likely results from a read error. V usage is TRBV12-3 or TRBV12-4 and J usage is TRBJ2-5, with 7 bases fitting TRBD2. The CDR3 runs 13 residues. V trimming: 9 bases; J trimming: 4 bases; junction bases outside the gene matches: 8. For the CDR3, the DNA is TGTGCCAGTAGCCTAAGCGGGACAGAGACCCAGTACTCC. Its protein product is CASSLSGTETQYS.

The chain couples TRBV12-3 or TRBV12-4 to TRBJ2-5, with D tentatively TRBD1 or TRBD2 (7 bases each). The CDR3 is made up of 13 amino acids. The V gene lost 5 bases and the J gene lost 13 bases, with 20 bases spanning the gap. CDR3 region: CASSRSGTEIRYF. In DNA form, the CDR3 reads TGTGCCAGCAGTCGAAGCGGGACAGAGATCCGGTACTTC.

The chain combines TRBV4-2 with TRBJ2-5; no clear D gene. In germline, CDR1 is LGHNA, CDR2 YNFKEQ. V was clipped by 3 bases and J by 14 bases, with 25 bases between them. This CDR3 is 15 amino acids long. The CDR3 DNA reads TGTGCCAGCAGCCACCGCCTTGGCTACCAAGAGATCCAATACTTC. It codes for CASSHRLGYQEIQYF.

This clonotype was counted only a few times. This could be a read error, since a much larger clone is one nucleotide away. The chain links TRBV30 to TRBJ2-7, with 9 bases that match TRBD1. Germline values: CDR1 GTSNPN, CDR2 SVGIG (reference sequence). This CDR3 has 13 amino acids. The CDR3 DNA is TGTGTTTCCCACCGGACAGGGGTATACGAGCAGTACTTC. It yields the protein CVSHRTGVYEQYF.

Points on this clonotype: It is likely a read error, because the conserved phenylalanine at the end of the CDR3 is missing. V and J are TRBV11-2 and TRBJ2-1, with no clear D. The germline V and J ends were trimmed by 7 bases and 3 bases, with 13 bases remaining between them. Germline lookup yields CDR1 SGHAT and CDR2 FQNNGV. The CDR3 spans 14 residues. The CDR3 DNA is TGTGCCAGCACCCATGATGGCGGCTACAATGAGCAGTTCTCC. The encoded protein is CASTHDGGYNEQFS.

This clonotype was seen many times. This chain connects TRBV7-8 to TRBJ2-5; the D call may be TRBD1 or TRBD2 (6 bases each). Trimming cost V 5 bases and J 5 bases, with 21 bases left between them. CDR1 is SGHVS and CDR2 is FQNEAQ in the germline V gene. The CDR3 extends over 16 amino acids. As DNA, the CDR3 is TGTGCCAGCAGCCCCGAGGGGGACTCAGCCGTGGAGACCCAGTACTTC. Residues: CASSPEGDSAVETQYF. The variable domain in full, with the rest retrieved from reference TRBV7-8 and TRBJ2-5, is GAGVSQSPRYKVAKRGQDVALRCDPISGHVSLFWYQQALGQGPEFLTYFQNEAQLDKSGLPSDRFFAERPEGSVSTLKIQRTQQEDSAVYLCASSPEGDSAVETQYFGPGTRLLVL.

The chain employs TRBV11-3 and TRBJ1-5; D not resolved. The assigned J gene may be wrong: the sequence end matches TRBJ2-3 better. Per germline, CDR1 SGHNT and CDR2 YENEEA. The CDR3 covers 15 residues. CDR3 loop: CASSLDMVVAQPQYF. DNA for the CDR3: TGTGCCAGCAGCTTAGATATGGTGGTGGCTCAGCCCCAGTATTTT.

As concerns this clonotype: As the CDR3 is not closed by the conserved phenylalanine or tryptophan, this likely results from a read error. The CDR3: CSVEADLGRAETQYL. DNA for the CDR3: TGCAGCGTTGAAGCAGACTTGGGGCGAGCAGAGACCCAGTACTTA. V gene TRBV29-1 combines with J gene TRBJ2-5; tentatively, D is TRBD1 (5 bases). V lost 1 base and J 4 bases, leaving 16 bases between the germline ends. The CDR3 runs 15 residues. CDR1 SQVTM and CDR2 ANQGSEA come from the germline V gene.

This clonotype was picked up a small number of times. The chain links TRBV7-2 to TRBJ2-1, with unresolved D. Germline V CDR1 and CDR2: SGHTA, FQGNSA. Trimming stripped 5 bases from V and 6 bases from J, with 8 bases between. The CDR3 sequence is 12 residues long. The CDR3 DNA is TGTGCCAGCAGCCCATCACGCAATGAGCAGTTCTTC. It translates to CASSPSRNEQFF.

In the case of this clonotype: At one of its ends the junction is not consistent with the germline gene, which may arise from a read error. The CDR3 sequence is CASSSGLAGALDTQYF. The CDR3 nucleotides are TGTGCCAGTAGCTCGGGACTAGCGGGAGCGTTGGATACGCAGTATTTT. This chain connects TRBV11-2 to TRBJ2-3, with TRBD2 identical over 14 bases. The CDR3 is 16 residues long. Looked up from germline, CDR1 is SGHAT and CDR2 is FQNNGV.